The clone carrying this T cell receptor (beta chain) was observed a handful of times. The antigen is not known. This sample was included in a study of blood T cells in healthy people across ages. A J-beta primer mix and a sample-barcoded 5' primer were used in a second PCR of roughly 6 to 12 cycles. TCRdb analysed the 5' RACE reads with MiXCR anew, one entry per CDR3 protein. The sample contains about 1.8 million distinct CDR3 sequences, roughly 52% of which appear only once. General study results and limits: There was a strong correlation between TCR beta diversity and naive T cell percentage.

V shed 0 bases and J shed 7 bases, with 17 bases lying between them. CDR3 length equals 16 residues. Germline assignment: CDR1 LNHNV and CDR2 YYDKDF (reference sequence). The chain uses TRBV15 and TRBJ2-3, with a tentative D call TRBD1 (5 bases). The sequence was obtained from a middle-aged woman in good health. The sequenced sample was blood. The CDR3: CATSRDLLGPRNTQYF. The CDR3 DNA follows: TGTGCCACCAGCAGAGATCTTTTGGGGCCCCGGAATACGCAGTATTTT. Filled out from reference TRBV15 and TRBJ2-3, the complete variable domain reads DAMVIQNPRYQVTQFGKPVTLSCSQTLNHNVMYWYQQKSSQAPKLLFHYYDKDFNNEADTPDNFQSRRPNTSFCFLDIRSPGLGDTAMYLCATSRDLLGPRNTQYFGPGTRLTVL.